Here is one T cell receptor beta chain with its context. Its target is unknown. Primers included in the PCR were 60 Vbeta and 13 Jbeta primers. Repertoires were generated with immunoSEQ multiplex PCR, while TCRdb's copy carries only in-frame clones and drops some. The data show under 200,000 clones, around 65% seen once. The data are from a study of cytomegalovirus exposure and HLA in healthy donors. Across the study: HLA-typed donors contributed 65 million to 85 million unique TCRs, which were held in an early data release.

Regarding the study as a whole: Later on, a genetic analysis was performed. It linked a missense variant in DCLRE1C with V- and J-gene trimming of TCR beta.

Germline CDR1 SGHVS, CDR2 FQNEAQ. Trimming pared 5 bases from V and 2 bases from J, leaving 12 bases between. The CDR3 length is 14 residues. The V gene is TRBV7-8, the J gene TRBJ2-5; weak D call: TRBD2 (6 bases). The receptor's source is a woman aged 40 to 50 in good health and CMV-seropositive. Sequenced: PBMCs. The CDR3 bases are TGTGCCAGCAGCGTGGGACTGTTACAAGAGACCCAGTACTTC. Protein product: CASSVGLLQETQYF.